Listed below are T cell receptor beta chains from one sample, sequenced in a study of T-cell reconstitution after alpha-beta-depleted transplantation in children. TCRdb reprocessed the PCR reads with MiXCR, giving one entry per CDR3 protein. The data contain 200,000 to 300,000 distinct CDR3 sequences, about 24% of them singletons. The specimen was PBMCs, mostly from graft donor cells, collected 360 days after TCRalphabeta/CD19-depleted stem cell transplant. Receptors originate from a female patient younger than 10 who had a stem cell transplant for congenital amegakaryocytic thrombocytopenia, so the T cells may come from the graft donor. CDR3s include the opening cysteine and the closing phenylalanine or tryptophan. D genes are given only for firm matches. Some rows mark clone size as missing; the rest say once, few, many or name a class of expanded clone.

D gene	clone size	J gene	CDR3 length	V gene	CDR3 protein	CDR3 DNA
NA	NA	TRBJ1-5	16	TRBV7-6	CASSPTWGGPNQPQHF	TGTGCCAGCAGCCCCACGTGGGGGGGACCCAATCAGCCCCAGCATTTT
NA	few	TRBJ2-5	12	TRBV29-1	CSSGPGGETQYF	TGCAGCTCCGGACCAGGGGGGGAGACCCAGTACTTC
TRBD2	NA	TRBJ2-1	14	TRBV20-1	CSAGIAGGYNEQFF	TGCAGTGCTGGAATAGCGGGAGGCTATAATGAGCAGTTCTTC
NA	few	TRBJ2-7	15	TRBV4-1	CASSQVLGPGYEQYF	TGCGCCAGCAGCCAAGTCCTGGGCCCGGGCTACGAGCAGTACTTC
NA	once	TRBJ2-5	17	TRBV28	CASGVRAPSKYQETQYF	TGTGCCAGCGGCGTGAGGGCCCCGTCGAAGTACCAAGAGACCCAGTACTTC
TRBD2	NA	TRBJ2-1	16	TRBV19	CASSSWLAENYNERFF	TGTGCCAGTAGTAGTTGGCTAGCGGAAAACTACAATGAGCGGTTCTTC
TRBD1	NA	TRBJ2-5	15	TRBV28	CASSRRQGGLETQYF	TGTGCCAGCAGCCGTCGACAGGGGGGTTTAGAGACCCAGTACTTC
NA	few	TRBJ1-6	15	TRBV15	CATSRDLGTYSPLHF	TGTGCCACCAGCAGAGATCTCGGGACCTATTCACCCCTCCACTTT
TRBD2	many	TRBJ2-1	15	TRBV29-1	CSVGPGTSGGRGQFF	TGCAGCGTTGGTCCCGGGACTAGCGGGGGCCGGGGGCAGTTCTTC
NA	NA	TRBJ2-5	13	TRBV6-1	CASSEGDQETQYF	TGTGCCAGCAGTGAAGGCGACCAAGAGACCCAGTACTTC
TRBD2	NA	TRBJ2-1	14	TRBV7-8	CASSLTSANNEQFF	TGTGCCAGCAGCTTAACTAGCGCCAACAATGAGCAGTTCTTC
NA	NA	TRBJ2-5	14	TRBV10-3	CAISRGGTEETQYF	TGTGCCATCAGCAGGGGCGGCACCGAAGAGACCCAGTACTTC
TRBD1	NA	TRBJ2-2	16	TRBV7-8	CASSDRDRGQVGELFF	TGTGCCAGCAGCGACCGGGACAGGGGGCAGGTCGGGGAGCTGTTTTTT
NA	NA	TRBJ1-2	14	TRBV4-1	CASSQEMEFYGYTF	TGCGCCAGCAGCCAAGAGATGGAATTCTATGGCTACACCTTC
TRBD1	many	TRBJ2-1	13	TRBV29-1	CSAGQSSYNEQFF	TGCAGCGCGGGACAGTCCTCCTACAATGAGCAGTTCTTC
TRBD1	NA	TRBJ2-7	13	TRBV29-1	CSAGTGGAYEQYF	TGCAGCGCAGGGACAGGCGGGGCCTACGAGCAGTACTTC
NA	NA	TRBJ2-7	12	TRBV7-8	CASNRQPYEQYF	TGTGCCAGCAACCGACAGCCCTACGAGCAGTACTTC
NA	many	TRBJ2-3	13	TRBV4-2	CASSQVLGRGQYF	TGTGCCAGCAGCCAAGTATTGGGACGTGGGCAGTATTTT
NA	NA	TRBJ2-2	16	TRBV7-9	CASSRAAGSMAGELFF	TGTGCCAGCAGCAGGGCGGCAGGGTCGATGGCCGGGGAGCTGTTTTTT
NA	NA	TRBJ2-1	14	TRBV11-2	CASSLAGIYNEQFF	TGTGCCAGCAGCTTAGCGGGGATCTACAATGAGCAGTTCTTC
NA	NA	TRBJ2-7	14	TRBV7-6	CASSFSGGIGEQYF	TGTGCCAGCAGCTTTTCCGGGGGCATAGGAGAGCAGTACTTC
NA	few	TRBJ1-6	14	TRBV12-3/TRBV12-4	CASSETGPGSPLHF	TGTGCCAGCAGTGAAACAGGGCCCGGGTCACCCCTCCACTTT
NA	few	TRBJ2-2	16	TRBV5-1	CASSLGTIRGTGELFF	TGCGCCAGCAGCCTCGGGACAATACGAGGCACCGGGGAGCTGTTTTTT
NA	many	TRBJ2-1	14	TRBV7-8	CASSLGGGPWKLFF	TGTGCCAGCAGCTTGGGGGGCGGTCCTTGGAAACTGTTCTTC
TRBD2	NA	TRBJ2-5	19	TRBV7-6	CASSLGGGRRRISQETQYF	TGTGCCAGCAGCTTAGGGGGGGGAAGGCGAAGAATATCCCAAGAGACCCAGTACTTC